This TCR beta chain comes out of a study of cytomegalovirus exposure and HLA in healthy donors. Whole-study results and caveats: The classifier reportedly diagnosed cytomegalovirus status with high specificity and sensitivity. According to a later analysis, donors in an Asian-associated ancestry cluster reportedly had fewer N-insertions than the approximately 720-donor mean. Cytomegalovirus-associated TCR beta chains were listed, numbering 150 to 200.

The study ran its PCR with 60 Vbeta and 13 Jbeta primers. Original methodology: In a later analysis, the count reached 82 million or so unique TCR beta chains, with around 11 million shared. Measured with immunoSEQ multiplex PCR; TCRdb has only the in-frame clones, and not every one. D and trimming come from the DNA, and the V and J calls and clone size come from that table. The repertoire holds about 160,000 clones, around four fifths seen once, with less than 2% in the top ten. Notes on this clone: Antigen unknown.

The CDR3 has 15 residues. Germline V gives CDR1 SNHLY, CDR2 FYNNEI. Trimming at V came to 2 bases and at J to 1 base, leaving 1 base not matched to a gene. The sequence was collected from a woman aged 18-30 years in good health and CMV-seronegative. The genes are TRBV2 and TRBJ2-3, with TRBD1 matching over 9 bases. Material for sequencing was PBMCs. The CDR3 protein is CASSERTGGTDTQYF. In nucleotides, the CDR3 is TGTGCCAGCAGTGAAAGGACAGGGGGCACAGATACGCAGTATTTT. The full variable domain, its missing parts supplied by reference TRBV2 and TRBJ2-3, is EPEVTQTPSHQVTQMGQEVILRCVPISNHLYFYWYRQILGQKVEFLVSFYNNEISEKSEIFDDQFSVERPDGSNFTLKIRSTKLEDSAMYFCASSERTGGTDTQYFGPGTRLTVL.